The 5 T cell receptor beta chains presented below share a single source sample, sequenced in a study of technical replicates of blood from several donors (dated by TCRdb to 2016 to 2017). Preparation of the library involved the immunoSEQ multiplex PCR assay. What TCRdb holds here is the immuneACCESS table cut down to in-frame rearrangements. Part of the clones is not present; checked against another copy, under half of the missing clones reflect an unresolved V gene, and the others are unexplained. Within this sample are some 68,000 clones, with over 95% of them counted one time only. Approximately 0.22% of the sample is in the top ten clones. Sequences were obtained from T cells isolated from PBMCs. These receptors came from a human donor in good health.

The rearrangement joins TRBV5-4 to TRBJ1-2; TRBD1 agrees at 8 bases. With V trimmed by 3 bases and J by 4 bases, 11 bases remained unmatched. Germline CDR1 and CDR2: SGHNT and YYREEE (reference sequence). This CDR3 spans 16 amino acids. CDR3 bases: TGTGCCAGCAGCTCGGGCGAGTGGACAGGGCGCTATGGCTACACCTTC. It codes for CASSSGEWTGRYGYTF.

The rearrangement uses TRBV10-2 and TRBJ2-5, with D hard to call. Germline CDR1 is WSHSY and CDR2 is SAAADI. The V end lost 7 bases, the J end lost 5 bases, and 8 bases lay between the germline ends. There are 11 residues in the CDR3. CDR3 protein: CASMSLETQYF. The CDR3 region has the DNA TGCGCCAGCATGTCTTTGGAGACCCAGTACTTC.

The sample holds one count of this clone. V usage is TRBV7-6 and J usage is TRBJ1-4; D might be TRBD1 (5 bases). Per germline, CDR1 SGHVS and CDR2 FNYEAQ. This CDR3 region has 13 residues. V lost 8 bases and J 5 bases, leaving 12 bases between the germline ends. The CDR3 DNA reads as TGTGCCAGCCGGACACAGTTAAATGAAAAACTGTTTTTT. It encodes CASRTQLNEKLFF.

The chain joins TRBV30 to TRBJ1-2; D is perhaps TRBD1 (6 bases). Between the trimmed V and J ends, which lost 3 bases and 8 bases, there was a span of 13 bases. This CDR3 region has 12 residues. Germline CDR1 GTSNPN, CDR2 SVGIG (reference sequence). CDR3 in amino acids: CAWRGTGWGYTF. The CDR3 DNA sequence: TGTGCCTGGAGGGGAACAGGGTGGGGCTACACCTTC.

This sequence joins TRBV27 and TRBJ2-7, with TRBD2 matching over 8 bases. With 0 bases clipped from V and 2 bases from J, the junction kept 6 bases outside the gene matches. The CDR3 is made up of 16 amino acids. Germline V CDR1 and CDR2: MNHEY, SMNVEV (reference sequence). In DNA, the CDR3 is TGTGCCAGCAGTTTATCGAATGAAGCGGGAGCCTACGAGCAGTACTTC. This gives the protein CASSLSNEAGAYEQYF.